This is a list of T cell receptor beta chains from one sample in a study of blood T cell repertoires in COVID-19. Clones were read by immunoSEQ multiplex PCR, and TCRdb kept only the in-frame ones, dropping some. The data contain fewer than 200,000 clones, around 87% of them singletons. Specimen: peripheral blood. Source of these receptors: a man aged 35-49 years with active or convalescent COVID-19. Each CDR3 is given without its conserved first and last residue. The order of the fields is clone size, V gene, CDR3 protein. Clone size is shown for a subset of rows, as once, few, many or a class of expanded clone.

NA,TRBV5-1,ASSSNLGQGYGYT
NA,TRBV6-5,ASSDGGHSYNEQF
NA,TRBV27,ASRGIRANYGYT
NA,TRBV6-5,ASSYSDGTGDSPLH
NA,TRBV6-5,ASSYSPGNTEAF
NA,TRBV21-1,ASSTGFLGYGYT
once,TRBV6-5,ASSYSGTRGTEAF
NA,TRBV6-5,ASQGAGNTIY
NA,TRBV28,ASTQGAPTEAF
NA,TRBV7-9,ASSIGTGVYGNQPQH
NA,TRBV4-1,ASSPLIGGQFDEKLF
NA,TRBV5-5,ATPPTGKRYNSPLH
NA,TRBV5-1,ASSLDSGLDQPQH
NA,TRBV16,ASSQFRQDNTEAF
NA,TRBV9,ASSVATGGNDEQY
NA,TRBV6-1,ASSENRHTSGNTIY
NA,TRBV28,ASSRGRVQSAF
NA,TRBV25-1,ASSDQDRGLYNSPLH
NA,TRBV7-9,ASSPWEGNYGYT
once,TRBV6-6,ASSYGTGVEETQY
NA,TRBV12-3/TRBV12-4,ASSLPGTAGAF
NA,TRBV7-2,ASSSTGGAGSYEQY
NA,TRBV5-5,ASSLVGSSYEQY
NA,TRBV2,ASSRARSINQPQH
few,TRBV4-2,ASSQGTGGGTGELF
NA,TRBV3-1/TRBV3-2,ASSHPAWGGDTGELF
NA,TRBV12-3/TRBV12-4,ASSLGRTEAF
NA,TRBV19,ASSVTGGVEKLF
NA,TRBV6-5,ASFGGEPEAF
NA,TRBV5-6,ASSFATGLDNYEQY
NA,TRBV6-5,ASSLSGTPYNEQF
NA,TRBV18,ASSRTGTEKLF
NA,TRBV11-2,ASSLGVGTSTGELF
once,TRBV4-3,ASSQARRGYEQY
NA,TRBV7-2,ASSRTSNRGLPGGYT
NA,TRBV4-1,ASSQGPGQGSYGYT
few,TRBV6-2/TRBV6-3,ASSPPGGPQH
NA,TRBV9,ASSVSSYNSPLH
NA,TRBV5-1,ASSRDRANTGELF
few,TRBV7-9,ASSLGQGASEKLF
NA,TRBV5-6,ASSSTGTGGLGETQY
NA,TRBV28,ASSFRGGTLTDTQY
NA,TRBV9,ASSPVYGGTGKLF
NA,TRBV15,ATSRATRGTEAF
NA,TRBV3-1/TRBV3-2,ASSPRTFSNNEQF
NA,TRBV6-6,ASYAADSPLH
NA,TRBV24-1,ATSDPSTGTGVGEQF
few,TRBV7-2,ASSSGQGNNQPQH
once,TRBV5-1,ASSDLPGGGGTDTQY
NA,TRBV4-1,ASSLRTGLNTEAF
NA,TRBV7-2,ASSSLYDRRYGYT
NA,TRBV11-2,ASSLKETQY
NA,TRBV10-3,AIRADLANEKLF
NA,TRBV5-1,ASSLDGRGPLH
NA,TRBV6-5,ASSITATKANVLT
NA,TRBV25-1,ASSDGHPTGELF
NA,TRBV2,ASSESARDSFNYEQY
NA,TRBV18,ASAGETQY